These T cell receptor beta chains were read from a single sample in a study of T cell repertoires in breast cancer. TCRdb called the emulsion pairing reads again in MiXCR, with one record for every CDR3 protein. The sample shows roughly 39,000 distinct CDR3 sequences, under 50% of them seen only once. The source material was CD8+ T cells. The receptors shown here come from a pool of human donors with breast cancer or a healthy control (not recorded which). The CDR3 runs from the conserved cysteine through the conserved F or W. The order of the fields is J gene, clone size, D gene, V gene, CDR3 protein, CDR3 DNA. D genes are given only for firm matches. Clone size is stated in some rows and not others, as once, few, many or a class when expanded.

TRBJ2-1,.,.,TRBV27,CASSLPSVARSEQFF,TGTGCCAGCAGTTTACCATCCGTGGCTCGAAGTGAGCAGTTCTTC
TRBJ2-5,.,.,TRBV5-1,CASSKGSAYQETQYF,TGCGCCAGCAGTAAAGGTAGTGCCTACCAAGAGACCCAGTACTTC
TRBJ1-4,.,.,TRBV10-3,CAISRPTREKLFF,TGTGCCATCAGTCGTCCCACACGGGAAAAACTGTTTTTT
TRBJ2-7,.,.,TRBV12-3/TRBV12-4,CASSFSGAGYEQYF,TGTGCCAGCAGTTTTTCGGGAGCCGGCTACGAGCAGTACTTC
TRBJ2-5,.,TRBD2,TRBV4-3,CASSTQRGGSETQYF,TGCGCCAGCAGCACCCAGCGGGGGGGCAGTGAGACCCAGTACTTC
TRBJ1-2,.,.,TRBV18,CASSPDTNYGYTF,TGTGCCAGCTCGCCTGACACTAACTATGGCTACACCTTC
TRBJ2-1,.,.,TRBV12-3/TRBV12-4,CASSRGAVSEQFF,TGTGCCAGCAGTCGGGGCGCCGTAAGTGAGCAGTTCTTC
TRBJ2-7,.,.,TRBV6-1,CAIQRVGHSEQYF,TGTGCCATCCAAAGGGTGGGCCACAGCGAGCAGTACTTC
TRBJ2-1,.,TRBD1,TRBV12-3/TRBV12-4,CASSRHLGQHNEQFF,TGTGCCAGCAGTAGGCACCTGGGACAGCACAATGAGCAGTTCTTC
TRBJ2-1,.,.,TRBV5-1,CASRLVGVTYNEQFF,TGCGCCAGCAGACTAGTCGGGGTCACCTACAATGAGCAGTTCTTC
TRBJ2-5,.,.,TRBV6-1,CASSPEPDSQETQYF,TGTGCCAGCAGTCCTGAACCCGACAGTCAAGAGACCCAGTACTTC
TRBJ1-4,.,.,TRBV20-1,CSAREGEPNEKLFF,TGCAGTGCTAGAGAAGGAGAACCCAATGAAAAACTGTTTTTT
TRBJ2-5,.,.,TRBV7-9,CASSLESVGTQYF,TGTGCCAGCAGCTTGGAGTCAGTCGGGACCCAGTACTTC
TRBJ1-6,.,.,TRBV12-5,CASGLDLRGADNSPLHF,TGTGCTAGTGGTTTGGACCTCAGGGGCGCCGATAATTCACCCCTCCACTTT
TRBJ1-2,once,.,TRBV5-1,CASSLESPNYGYTF,TGCGCCAGCAGCTTGGAATCTCCTAACTATGGCTACACCTTC
TRBJ2-7,many,TRBD1,TRBV20-1,CSASSTGGIYEQYF,TGCAGTGCTAGTAGTACAGGGGGCATCTACGAGCAGTACTTC
TRBJ2-7,.,.,TRBV28,CASSFDGPYEQYF,TGTGCCAGCAGTTTTGACGGCCCCTACGAGCAGTACTTC
TRBJ2-1,.,TRBD2,TRBV4-1,CASSQPGASGIEQFF,TGCGCCAGCAGCCAGCCCGGGGCTAGCGGGATTGAGCAGTTCTTC
TRBJ2-7,few,TRBD2,TRBV7-2,CASSLEFLRAGGVEQYF,TGTGCCAGCAGCTTAGAATTCTTACGAGCGGGAGGTGTCGAGCAGTACTTC
TRBJ2-5,few,TRBD1,TRBV10-1,CATRSGTGDQETQYF,TGCGCCACCCGGTCCGGGACAGGGGACCAAGAGACCCAGTACTTC
TRBJ2-7,.,.,TRBV19,CASSSSSHASYEQYF,TGTGCCAGTAGTAGTAGTAGTCACGCATCCTACGAGCAGTACTTC
TRBJ1-1,.,.,TRBV3-1,CASSQTRQGGANTEAFF,TGTGCCAGCAGCCAAACCCGGCAGGGAGGGGCGAACACTGAAGCTTTCTTC
TRBJ2-7,few,TRBD2,TRBV29-1,CSIQERETPYEQYF,TGCAGCATCCAAGAGCGGGAGACCCCCTACGAGCAGTACTTC
TRBJ1-1,.,.,TRBV20-1,CSARERLSYTEAFF,TGCAGTGCTAGAGAAAGACTGAGTTACACTGAAGCTTTCTTT
TRBJ1-2,few,.,TRBV2,CASSERGAEFSYGYTF,TGTGCCAGCAGTGAACGGGGCGCGGAGTTCAGCTATGGCTACACCTTC
TRBJ2-1,.,.,TRBV20-1,CSQGKHGGLYNEQFF,TGCAGCCAAGGAAAACACGGGGGCTTATACAATGAGCAGTTCTTC
TRBJ2-3,.,.,TRBV10-3,CAINQGPSTDTQYF,TGTGCCATCAATCAGGGACCGAGCACAGATACGCAGTATTTT
TRBJ1-6,.,.,TRBV5-6,CASSQTNRPSPLHF,TGTGCCAGCAGCCAGACTAACAGGCCTTCACCCCTCCACTTT
TRBJ1-1,.,.,TRBV7-8,CASSPKRQYTEAFF,TGTGCCAGCAGCCCTAAAAGACAGTACACTGAAGCTTTCTTT
TRBJ2-7,.,.,TRBV20-1,CSAPLGRQKGKQYF,TGCAGTGCTCCCTTGGGCAGGCAAAAGGGCAAGCAGTACTTC
TRBJ1-3,few,.,TRBV29-1,CSVEGRLSGNTIYF,TGCAGCGTTGAGGGACGGCTCTCTGGAAACACCATATATTTT
TRBJ2-5,many,.,TRBV25-1,CASSDRTGRETQYF,TGTGCCAGCAGTGATCGCACTGGAAGAGAGACCCAGTACTTC
TRBJ2-1,.,.,TRBV5-1,CASSSTGDTYNEQFF,TGCGCCAGCAGCTCGACCGGGGACACCTACAATGAGCAGTTCTTC
TRBJ1-1,.,TRBD1,TRBV4-1,CASSQVGDRGAEAFF,TGCGCCAGCAGCCAAGTAGGGGACAGGGGGGCTGAAGCTTTCTTT
TRBJ1-1,many,.,TRBV20-1,CSARDGAGTEAFF,TGCAGTGCTAGAGATGGGGCAGGGACTGAAGCTTTCTTT
TRBJ2-2,.,TRBD2,TRBV4-2,CASSQSSGRSGELFF,TGTGCCAGCAGCCAATCTAGCGGGAGGTCCGGGGAGCTGTTTTTT
TRBJ2-1,.,TRBD2,TRBV20-1,CSAKSRREGRHNEQFF,TGCAGTGCTAAGTCGCGGCGGGAGGGCCGGCACAATGAGCAGTTCTTC
TRBJ1-5,.,.,TRBV6-2/TRBV6-3,CASRIREINQPQHF,TGTGCCAGCAGGATCCGGGAAATAAATCAGCCCCAGCATTTT
TRBJ1-5,.,.,TRBV4-2,CASSQDREQPQHF,TGTGCCAGCAGCCAAGATCGGGAGCAGCCCCAGCATTTT
TRBJ2-3,once,.,TRBV6-1,CASSPLRGSTDTQYF,TGTGCCAGCAGCCCGCTGAGGGGGAGCACAGATACGCAGTATTTT
TRBJ2-5,once,.,TRBV28,CASSPSLYGGYF,TGTGCCAGCAGCCCTTCTCTATACGGAGGGTACTTC
TRBJ1-2,.,.,TRBV12-3/TRBV12-4,CASSLGTPTYGYTF,TGTGCCAGCAGTTTAGGGACACCAACTTATGGCTACACCTTC
TRBJ1-5,few,.,TRBV19,CASSITHGSNQPQHF,TGTGCCAGTAGTATCACACACGGTAGCAATCAGCCCCAGCATTTT
TRBJ1-2,.,TRBD1,TRBV7-9,CASSPGQPLIYGYTF,TGTGCCAGCAGCCCGGGACAGCCGTTGATATATGGCTACACCTTC
TRBJ2-1,many,.,TRBV20-1,CSAWDGRYNEQFF,TGCAGTGCCTGGGATGGGCGGTACAATGAGCAGTTCTTC
TRBJ2-4,.,.,TRBV7-9,CASSFLTGAKNIQYF,TGTGCCAGCAGCTTCCTGACAGGAGCCAAAAACATTCAGTACTTC
TRBJ2-1,.,TRBD2,TRBV20-1,CSARLAGPPGFF,TGCAGTGCTAGACTAGCGGGCCCCCCAGGCTTCTTC
TRBJ2-3,.,.,TRBV29-1,CSVLAAGTDTQYF,TGCAGCGTCCTAGCAGCGGGCACAGATACGCAGTATTTT
TRBJ1-1,.,.,TRBV6-4,CASSETGATEAFF,TGTGCCAGCAGTGAGACGGGCGCTACTGAAGCTTTCTTT
TRBJ2-1,many,TRBD2,TRBV15,CATSLLAGGYNEQFF,TGTGCCACCAGCCTTCTAGCGGGCGGTTACAATGAGCAGTTCTTC